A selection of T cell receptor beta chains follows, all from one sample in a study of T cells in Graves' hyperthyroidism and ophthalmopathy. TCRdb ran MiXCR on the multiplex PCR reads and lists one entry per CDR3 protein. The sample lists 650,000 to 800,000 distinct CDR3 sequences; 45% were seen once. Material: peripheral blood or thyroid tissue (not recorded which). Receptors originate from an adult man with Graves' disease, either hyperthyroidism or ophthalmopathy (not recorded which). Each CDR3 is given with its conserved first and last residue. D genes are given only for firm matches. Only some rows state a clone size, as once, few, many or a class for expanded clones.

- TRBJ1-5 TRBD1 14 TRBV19 CASSAGQVYQPQHF TGTGCCAGTAGTGCGGGACAGGTATATCAGCCCCAGCATTTT
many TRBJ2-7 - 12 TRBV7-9 CASSLTRDEQYF TGTGCCAGCAGCTTAACCCGGGACGAGCAGTACTTC
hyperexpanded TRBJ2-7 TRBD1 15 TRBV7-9 CASSFRDRGDYEQYF TGTGCCAGCAGCTTCCGGGACAGGGGGGACTACGAGCAGTACTTC
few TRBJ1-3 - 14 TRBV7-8 CASLWGSSGNTIYF TGTGCCAGCCTCTGGGGCAGCTCTGGAAACACCATATATTTT
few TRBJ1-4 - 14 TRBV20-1 CSARDDGDLEKLFF TGCAGTGCTAGAGACGATGGAGACCTTGAAAAACTGTTTTTT
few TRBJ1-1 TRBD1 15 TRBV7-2 CASSPLSRDRNEAFF TGTGCCAGCAGCCCGCTGTCCCGGGACAGAAATGAAGCTTTCTTT
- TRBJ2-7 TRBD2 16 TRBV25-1 CASSEGTSGSAHEQYF TGTGCCAGCAGTGAAGGGACTAGCGGGAGTGCCCACGAGCAGTACTTC
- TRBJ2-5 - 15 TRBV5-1 CASSLEGTNQETQYF TGCGCCAGCAGCTTGGAGGGGACGAACCAAGAGACCCAGTACTTC
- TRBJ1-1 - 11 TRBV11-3 CASSSLAEAFF TGTGCCAGCAGCTCTCTCGCTGAAGCTTTCTTT
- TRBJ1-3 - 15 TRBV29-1 CSVDEGVAREDTIYF TGCAGCGTTGACGAGGGGGTGGCACGAGAAGACACCATATATTTT
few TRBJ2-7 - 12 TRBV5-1 CASSLNGGEQYF TGCGCCAGCAGCTTAAACGGGGGCGAGCAGTACTTC
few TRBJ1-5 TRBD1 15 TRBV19 CASRPTGQVNQPQHF TGTGCCAGCCGACCGACAGGACAGGTCAATCAGCCCCAGCATTTT
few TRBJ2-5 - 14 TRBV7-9 CASSLIGGRETQYF TGTGCCAGCAGCCTCATCGGGGGTCGGGAGACCCAGTACTTC
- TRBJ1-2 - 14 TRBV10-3 CAISESSGAGGYTF TGTGCCATCAGTGAGTCTTCGGGGGCGGGTGGCTACACCTTC
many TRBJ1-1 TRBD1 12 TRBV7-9 CASSEDRVAAFF TGTGCCAGCAGCGAAGACAGGGTTGCGGCTTTCTTT
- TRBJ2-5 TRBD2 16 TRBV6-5 CASSLYGAGGPETQYF TGTGCCAGCAGTTTATACGGAGCGGGAGGGCCGGAGACCCAGTACTTC
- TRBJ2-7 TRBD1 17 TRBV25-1 CASSAPPGQGWFYEQYF TGTGCCAGCAGTGCCCCCCCGGGACAGGGATGGTTCTACGAGCAGTACTTC
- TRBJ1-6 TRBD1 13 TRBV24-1 CATKTGGGSPLHF TGTGCCACCAAGACAGGGGGCGGTTCACCCCTCCACTTT
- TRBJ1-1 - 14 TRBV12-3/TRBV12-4 CASSFGGEMSEAFF TGTGCCAGCAGTTTCGGAGGGGAGATGAGTGAAGCTTTCTTT
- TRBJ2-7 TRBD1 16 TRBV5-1 CASTAGGQVGTYEQYF TGCGCCAGCACCGCTGGGGGACAGGTTGGTACCTACGAGCAGTACTTC
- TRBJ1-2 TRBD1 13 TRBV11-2 CARSGQGNYGYTF TGTGCCAGATCGGGACAGGGTAACTATGGCTACACCTTC
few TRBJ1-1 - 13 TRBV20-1 CSAVKGGEAEAFF TGCAGTGCTGTCAAGGGGGGGGAGGCTGAAGCTTTCTTT
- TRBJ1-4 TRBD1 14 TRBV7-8 CASSTGQSGEKLFF TGTGCCAGCAGCACGGGACAGTCGGGTGAAAAACTGTTTTTT
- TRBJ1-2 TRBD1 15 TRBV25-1 CASSPGDRDLYGYTF TGTGCCAGCAGTCCAGGGGACAGGGATTTATATGGCTACACCTTC
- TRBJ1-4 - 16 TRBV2 CASSASPVTLNEKLFF TGTGCCAGCAGTGCTAGCCCTGTGACCCTAAATGAAAAACTGTTTTTT
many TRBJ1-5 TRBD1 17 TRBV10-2 CASSTMGQGGRNQPQHF TGCGCCAGCAGTACTATGGGACAGGGAGGTCGCAATCAGCCCCAGCATTTT
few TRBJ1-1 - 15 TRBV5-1 CASSLVAGMNTEAFF TGTGCCAGCAGTTTAGTCGCAGGGATGAACACTGAAGCTTTCTTT
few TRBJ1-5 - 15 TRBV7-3 CASSLTRGSNQPQHF TGTGCCAGCAGCTTAACCCGAGGGAGCAATCAGCCCCAGCATTTT
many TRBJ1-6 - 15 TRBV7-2 CASSVSGSYNSPLHF TGTGCCAGCAGCGTATCGGGCTCCTATAATTCACCCCTCCACTTT
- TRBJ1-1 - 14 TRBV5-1 CASSLRQLNTEAFF TGCGCCAGCAGCTTGAGACAGCTAAACACTGAAGCTTTCTTT
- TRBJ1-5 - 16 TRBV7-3 CASSQVSQGLNQPQHF TGTGCCAGCAGCCAAGTCTCTCAGGGGTTGAATCAGCCCCAGCATTTT
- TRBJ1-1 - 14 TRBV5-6 CASSLSGANTEAFF TGTGCCAGCAGCTTATCTGGTGCGAACACTGAAGCTTTCTTT
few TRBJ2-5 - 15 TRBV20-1 CSARDRVTTTRTQYF TGCAGTGCTAGAGATCGGGTCACCACGACGCGGACCCAGTACTTC
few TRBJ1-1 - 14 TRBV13 CASSGELVNTEAFF TGTGCCAGCAGCGGCGAGCTCGTGAACACTGAAGCTTTCTTT
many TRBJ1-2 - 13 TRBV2 CASSPDSNYGYTF TGTGCCAGCAGTCCTGACTCTAACTATGGCTACACCTTC
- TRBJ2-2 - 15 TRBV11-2 CASSPGGGEAGELFF TGTGCCAGCAGCCCGGGTGGGGGAGAGGCCGGGGAGCTGTTTTTT
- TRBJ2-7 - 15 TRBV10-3 CAISYDNDPHYEQYF TGTGCCATCAGTTACGATAATGACCCCCACTACGAGCAGTACTTC
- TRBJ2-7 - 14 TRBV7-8 CASSPEDGSYEQYF TGTGCCAGCAGCCCAGAGGACGGTTCCTACGAGCAGTACTTC
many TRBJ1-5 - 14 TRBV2 CASRKGYSNQPQHF TGTGCCAGCAGGAAGGGCTATAGCAATCAGCCCCAGCATTTT
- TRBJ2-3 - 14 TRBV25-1 CASSEESYTDTQYF TGTGCCAGCAGTGAGGAGTCCTACACAGATACGCAGTATTTT
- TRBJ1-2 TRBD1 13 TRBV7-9 CASSFNRDRGYTF TGTGCCAGCAGCTTTAACCGGGACAGGGGCTACACCTTC
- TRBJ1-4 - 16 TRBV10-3 CAISLDSPGQYEKLFF TGTGCCATCAGTTTGGACAGCCCAGGGCAGTATGAAAAACTGTTTTTT
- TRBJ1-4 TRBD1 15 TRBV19 CASSITGQDYEKLFF TGTGCCAGTAGTATCACGGGACAGGATTATGAAAAACTGTTTTTT
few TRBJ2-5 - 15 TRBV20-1 CSAGAVGVYQETQYF TGCAGTGCTGGGGCGGTAGGGGTGTACCAAGAGACCCAGTACTTC
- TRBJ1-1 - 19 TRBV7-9 CASSWPASIVDRTQVVAFF TGTGCCAGCAGCTGGCCGGCTTCGATCGTGGACAGAACTCAAGTCGTGGCTTTCTTT
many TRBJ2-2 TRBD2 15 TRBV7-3 CASSTSGPNTGELFF TGTGCCAGCTCAACTAGCGGGCCGAACACCGGGGAGCTGTTTTTT
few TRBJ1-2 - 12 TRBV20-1 CSAKNRDYGYTF TGCAGTGCTAAGAACAGAGACTATGGCTACACCTTC